A single sample is the source of the 20 T cell receptor beta chains below, sequenced in a study of beta chain features in type 1 diabetes. Reverse transcribing all isolated RNA meant expressed TCRB transcripts were sequenced. Repertoires were generated with immunoSEQ multiplex PCR, while TCRdb's copy carries only in-frame clones and drops some. The sample includes some 500,000 clones, more than 9.5% of them seen just once. The sequenced sample was naive CD4+ T cells from blood. These receptors came from a woman younger than 30 in good health.

The chain uses TRBV7-2 and TRBJ2-7; unclear D gene. The germline CDR1 and CDR2 sequences are SGHTA and FQGNSA. This CDR3 spans 13 amino acids. Trimming removed 0 bases from V and 3 bases from J, with 6 bases in between. CDR3 in amino acids: CASSLAGFYEQYV. The CDR3 nucleotides read TGTGCCAGCAGCTTAGCGGGTTTCTACGAGCAGTACGTC.

This rearrangement joins TRBV5-5 to TRBJ2-5; D ambiguous. The CDR3 contains 14 residues. V was trimmed by 2 bases and J by 2 bases, leaving 10 bases between them. Germline lookup yields CDR1 SGHKS and CDR2 YYEKEE (reference sequence). CDR3 in amino acids: CASSFRASQETQYF. In nucleotides, the CDR3 is TGTGCCAGCAGCTTCCGGGCCTCTCAAGAGACCCAGTACTTC.

This clone has only a few counts. Here the CDR3 reads CASSSGGYRIAGELFF. In nucleotides, the CDR3 is TGTGCCAGCAGCAGTGGCGGCTATCGTATCGCCGGGGAGCTGTTTTTT. The chain is built from TRBV5-4 and TRBJ2-2; D ambiguous. V was trimmed by 4 bases and J by 6 bases, leaving 19 bases between them. This CDR3 spans 16 amino acids. CDR1 and CDR2 from the germline V gene are SGHNT and YYREEE (reference sequence).

The J gene is TRBJ2-1, the V gene TRBV7-9, with D uncertain. V dropped 2 bases and J dropped 7 bases, with 12 bases sitting between them. The CDR3 runs to 14 residues. The germline gives CDR1 SEHNR, CDR2 FQNEAQ (reference sequence). The chain's CDR3 is CASSLLDLRNEQFF. The CDR3 region has the DNA TGTGCCAGCAGCTTACTGGATCTGAGGAATGAGCAGTTCTTC.

This clone has just a few counts. The chain has TRBV7-8 and TRBJ2-5; 8 bases are shared with TRBD2. Germline V gene data show CDR1 as SGHVS and CDR2 as FQNEAQ. This CDR3 is 17 amino acids long. Trimming at V came to 1 base and at J to 1 base, leaving 8 bases not matched to a gene. CDR3 sequence: CASSLEPVAGIQETQYF. The DNA for the CDR3 is TGTGCCAGCAGCTTAGAGCCCGTAGCGGGAATCCAAGAGACCCAGTACTTC.

This chain connects TRBV5-1 to TRBJ2-3, with D unclear. The germline V gene has CDR1 SGHRS and CDR2 YFSETQ. The CDR3 is 16 residues long. V dropped 4 bases and J dropped 2 bases, with 17 bases sitting between them. CDR3 sequence reads: CASSAPASVYTDTQYF. The CDR3 coding sequence is TGCGCCAGCAGCGCTCCCGCTAGTGTCTACACAGATACGCAGTATTTT.

This chain joins TRBV6-5 and TRBJ1-1, with 11 bases matching TRBD1. V lost 7 bases and J lost 7; bases outside the gene matches: 8. Germline V gene sequence: CDR1 MNHEY, CDR2 SVGAGI. This CDR3 is built from 14 residues. The CDR3 loop is CASNPGQGAGEAFF. The CDR3 DNA sequence: TGTGCCAGCAACCCCGGACAGGGGGCTGGTGAAGCTTTCTTT.

J is TRBJ2-2 and V is TRBV6-5; the D gene is possibly TRBD1 (6 bases). V was shortened by 8 bases and J by 5 bases, with 15 bases between the two germline ends. This CDR3 contains 14 residues. Germline lookup yields CDR1 MNHEY and CDR2 SVGAGI. The DNA of the CDR3 is TGTGCCAGCCGAGCCAGGGGTGGAACCGGGGAGCTGTTTTTT. This gives the protein CASRARGGTGELFF.

The chain couples TRBV7-9 to TRBJ2-1, with 10 positions matching TRBD2. This CDR3 comprises 16 residues. Germline V gene lookup returns CDR1 SEHNR and CDR2 FQNEAQ (reference sequence). The junction had 6 bases not matched to a gene; V was cut back by 3 bases and J by 4 bases. CDR3 in DNA: TGTGCCAGCAGCTTCATATCTAGCGGGAGTTACAATGAGCAGTTCTTC. Its protein product is CASSFISSGSYNEQFF.

This clone has only a few counts. The CDR3 DNA reads as TGCGCCAGCAGCCAATCCGGGGCGGGAGGGTTGGTCGAGACCCAGTACTTC. Protein: CASSQSGAGGLVETQYF. The chain carries TRBV4-3 and TRBJ2-5; 9 bases are shared with TRBD2. In germline, CDR1 is LGHNA, CDR2 YSLEER. The CDR3 has 17 amino acids. With 2 bases clipped from V and 5 bases from J, the junction kept 12 bases outside the gene matches.

This chain connects TRBV28 to TRBJ2-7; the match to TRBD1 covers 7 bases. From germline, CDR1 is MDHEN and CDR2 SYDVKM. V lost 7 bases to trimming and J lost 3 bases; unmatched junction nucleotides: 9. This CDR3 spans 14 amino acids. Here the CDR3 DNA reads TGTGCCAGCAAGGGACAGCCTCCTTACTACGAGCAGTACGTC. It encodes CASKGQPPYYEQYV.

Of note for this clone: Additional DNA sequences in this sample encode the identical CDR3. This chain uses TRBV15 with TRBJ1-2; D is perhaps TRBD1 (5 bases). The V end lost 0 bases, the J end lost 5 bases, and 10 bases lay between the germline ends. This CDR3 comprises 14 residues. CDR1 LNHNV and CDR2 YYDKDF come from the germline V gene (reference sequence). DNA for the CDR3: TGTGCCACCAGCAGAGATCAGGGCAGTTATGGCTACACCTTC. This translates into CATSRDQGSYGYTF. Looking up the rest from reference TRBV15 and TRBJ1-2 gives the full variable domain: DAMVIQNPRYQVTQFGKPVTLSCSQTLNHNVMYWYQQKSSQAPKLLFHYYDKDFNNEADTPDNFQSRRPNTSFCFLDIRSPGLGDTAMYLCATSRDQGSYGYTFGSGTRLTVV.

The rearrangement uses TRBV5-1 and TRBJ1-1; tentatively, D is TRBD1 (5 bases). V lost 3 bases, J lost 0 bases, and 9 bases lay in between. CDR1 is SGHRS, CDR2 YFSETQ, per germline. The CDR3 sequence is 14 residues long. This CDR3 reads CASSSRTMNTEAFF. CDR3 in DNA: TGCGCCAGCAGCTCGAGGACAATGAACACTGAAGCTTTCTTT.

V and J are TRBV20-1 and TRBJ2-5; D gene uncertain. The germline CDR1 and CDR2 sequences are DFQATT and SNEGSKA (reference sequence). V was pared by 3 bases and J by 5 bases, with 7 bases between. The CDR3 extends over 11 amino acids. The chain's CDR3 is CSASAGETQYF. The CDR3 DNA reads TGCAGTGCTAGTGCTGGGGAGACCCAGTACTTC.

The V call is TRBV15, the J call TRBJ2-3; TRBD1 agrees at 10 bases. The CDR3 extends over 14 amino acids. V shed 7 bases and J 7 bases; nucleotides not matched to a gene: 8. Germline V gene sequence: CDR1 LNHNV, CDR2 YYDKDF (reference sequence). The CDR3 DNA is TGTGCCACCATGGTGGACAGGGGGAGGAATACGCAGTATTTT. It translates to CATMVDRGRNTQYF.

This clone has more than one count but fewer than ten. The chain has TRBV4-1 and TRBJ2-5; TRBD2 agrees at 8 bases. The CDR3 is 16 amino acids. CDR1 MGHRA and CDR2 YSYEKL come from the germline V gene. V shed 4 bases, J shed 5 bases, and the junction held 12 bases outside the gene matches. As DNA, the CDR3 is TGCGCCAGCAGCCTTTATGCGGGGGGCGCAGGCGAGACCCAGTACTTC. Its translation: CASSLYAGGAGETQYF.

This clone has more than one count but fewer than ten. V is TRBV7-9 and J is TRBJ2-7, with 11 nucleotides matching TRBD2. The trim removed 5 bases at V and 2 bases at J, leaving 8 bases unmatched. The germline V gene encodes CDR1 SEHNR and CDR2 FQNEAQ (reference sequence). The CDR3 is 16 residues long. The CDR3 here is CASSPSVAGGPYEQYF. CDR3 coding DNA: TGTGCCAGCAGCCCCTCGGTAGCGGGAGGGCCCTACGAGCAGTACTTC.

This chain uses TRBV15 with TRBJ2-3; D gene unclear. The germline V and J ends were trimmed by 4 bases and 0 bases, with 14 bases remaining between them. This CDR3 is 16 amino acids long. Germline assignment: CDR1 LNHNV and CDR2 YYDKDF (reference sequence). Written as DNA, the CDR3 is TGTGCCACCAGCACCCTTAGGTGGGGAAGCACAGATACGCAGTATTTT. This encodes CATSTLRWGSTDTQYF.

CDR3 nucleotide sequence: TGCAGCGCCGGCTGGTACACCTTC. Translating it yields CSAGWYTF. The V gene is TRBV29-1, the J gene TRBJ1-2; D gene unclear. CDR1 and CDR2 from the germline V gene are SQVTM and ANQGSEA. This CDR3 has 8 residues. Deletions cut 7 bases from V and 11 bases from J, with 8 bases between.

The gene calls are TRBV27 and TRBJ2-1; D might be TRBD1 or TRBD2, each matching 5 bases. V lost 3 bases to trimming and J lost 3 bases, with 12 bases between them. Germline CDR1 MNHEY, CDR2 SMNVEV (reference sequence). The CDR3 covers 15 residues. CDR3 DNA: TGTGCCAGCAGTTTTGGGGGAGTGGACTACAATGAGCAGTTCTTC. This sequence encodes CASSFGGVDYNEQFF.